This is a list of T cell receptor beta chains from one sample in a study of blood T cell repertoires in COVID-19. Sequenced by immunoSEQ multiplex PCR; TCRdb stores in-frame clones only, minus some. The sample includes more than 300,000 clones, 83% of them seen just once. Sequencing used PBMCs or T cells enriched from blood (not recorded which). The receptors were sampled from a woman between 45 and 65 years old who had recovered from COVID-19. The conserved cysteine and the conserved F or W are not part of the CDR3 here. Fields, in order: J gene, V gene, CDR3 protein.

TRBJ2-1,TRBV3-1/TRBV3-2,ASSPGTSGVNEQF
TRBJ1-2,TRBV4-2,ASSQDVDRSVYGYT
TRBJ2-7,TRBV28,ASTAAGTGSHEQY
TRBJ1-1,TRBV5-4,ASSFGGPEAF
TRBJ1-2,TRBV29-1,SSWVGPGYT
TRBJ1-1,TRBV30,AWRERGNTEAF
TRBJ2-2,TRBV5-1,ASSLENLAGVGGELF
TRBJ1-4,TRBV21-1,ASSKEGDEDEKLF
TRBJ1-6,TRBV3-1/TRBV3-2,ASSQGTGSNSPLH
TRBJ1-2,TRBV6-1,ASSDMTGANYGYT
TRBJ2-2,TRBV11-2,ASSTNTGELF
TRBJ2-7,TRBV20-1,SAREEEQY
TRBJ2-1,TRBV4-2,ASSQDTSGYNEQF
TRBJ1-2,TRBV19,ASSMGRQYGYT
TRBJ1-1,TRBV5-1,ASSISWGETEAF
TRBJ2-2,TRBV5-6,ASSLRTSGTNTGELF
TRBJ1-2,TRBV6-5,ASRTNGQAYGYT
TRBJ1-2,TRBV10-1,ASSESKMTGRHYGYT
TRBJ2-7,TRBV3-1/TRBV3-2,ASRQATSGRGYEQY
TRBJ2-7,TRBV7-2,ASSSTGGTYEQY
TRBJ1-4,TRBV7-9,ASSPGQGGEKLF
TRBJ1-2,TRBV27,ASSTSPGIGYGYT
TRBJ1-1,TRBV9,ASSVAENTEAF
TRBJ2-1,TRBV20-1,SASLSGSRF
TRBJ1-2,TRBV5-6,ASSSGLSNYGYT
TRBJ1-2,TRBV7-9,ASSMWSDNYGYT
TRBJ1-2,TRBV7-9,ASTLQGPGYT
TRBJ1-1,TRBV5-1,ASNLETVNTEAF
TRBJ1-1,TRBV3-1/TRBV3-2,ASSQAGRGQNTEAF
TRBJ1-1,TRBV13,ASSLDRGTEAF
TRBJ2-2,TRBV7-7,ASSTAGTLAGELF
TRBJ2-3,TRBV7-9,ASSPMGRSTDTQY
TRBJ2-4,TRBV19,ASSMLGIAGKNIQY
TRBJ2-7,TRBV6-2/TRBV6-3,ASSLGVPGEQY
TRBJ2-7,TRBV6-2/TRBV6-3,ASSPRGKQY
TRBJ1-2,TRBV6-2/TRBV6-3,ASSRQETNYGYT
TRBJ2-7,TRBV4-3,ASSQGTGGDEQY
TRBJ2-5,TRBV5-6,ASYGAYTETQY
TRBJ2-1,TRBV19,ASSIKAGGGNEQF
TRBJ2-2,TRBV3-1/TRBV3-2,ASSLTFSGELF
TRBJ1-5,TRBV19,ASTRTGGANQPQH
TRBJ1-2,TRBV9,ASSVTGAPRYGYT
TRBJ2-1,TRBV7-8,ASSLRQGAVNEQF
TRBJ1-4,TRBV19,ASSPGQAANEKLF
TRBJ2-3,TRBV29-1,SVSPDTQY
TRBJ2-1,TRBV7-2,ASSLASAYNEQF
TRBJ1-3,TRBV5-1,ASSLAGGRSDTIY
TRBJ2-7,TRBV10-3,AISDPPGGRGHEQY
TRBJ2-2,TRBV9,ASSVVPGSVGTGELF
TRBJ2-7,TRBV11-2,ASSPIRGPHSYEQY
TRBJ1-2,TRBV14,ASSQVSSATGGYT
TRBJ1-2,TRBV29-1,SVEGWGQENYGYT
TRBJ1-4,TRBV7-8,ASSLVPVHREHATNEKLF
TRBJ1-2,TRBV5-6,ASSRRETDNIRDYGYT
TRBJ1-2,TRBV5-8,ASSLGLIGQAYGYT